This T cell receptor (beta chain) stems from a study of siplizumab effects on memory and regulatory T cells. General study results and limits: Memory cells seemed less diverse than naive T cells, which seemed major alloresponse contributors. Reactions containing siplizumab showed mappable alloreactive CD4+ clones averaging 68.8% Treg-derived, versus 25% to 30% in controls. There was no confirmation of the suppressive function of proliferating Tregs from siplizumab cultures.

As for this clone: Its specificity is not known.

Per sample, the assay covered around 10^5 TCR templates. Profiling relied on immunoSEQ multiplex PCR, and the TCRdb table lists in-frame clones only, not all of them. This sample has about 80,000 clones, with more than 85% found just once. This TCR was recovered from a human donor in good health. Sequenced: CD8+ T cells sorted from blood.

CDR3 DNA sequence: TGCAGCGTCTGGATTGGACAGTCCTACGAGCAGTACTTC. It specifies CSVWIGQSYEQYF. J is TRBJ2-7 and V is TRBV29-1; D may be TRBD1 (6 bases). Between the trimmed V and J ends, which lost 6 bases and 1 base, there was a span of 13 bases. Germline loops: CDR1 SQVTM, CDR2 ANQGSEA. The CDR3 is 13 amino acids.